The 10 T cell receptor beta chains below all came from one sample that was sequenced in a study of blood T cell repertoires in COVID-19. Generated by immunoSEQ multiplex PCR, the TCRdb table keeps only in-frame clones and is missing some. This table holds 150,000 to 200,000 clones, 80% to 90% found once. Sequencing was performed on peripheral blood. The origin of the receptors is a man aged 55 to 69 with acute or convalescent COVID-19.

The V gene is TRBV9, the J gene TRBJ2-1, with TRBD2 matching 7 bases. Looked up from germline, CDR1 is SGDLS and CDR2 is YYNGEE. With 0 bases clipped from V and 4 bases from J, the junction kept 10 bases outside the gene matches. The CDR3 extends over 17 amino acids. The CDR3 DNA reads TGTGCCAGCAGCGTAGAGCCAGGACTAGGGATTTACAATGAGCAGTTCTTC. Translated: CASSVEPGLGIYNEQFF.

The rearrangement joins TRBV3-1 (or the pseudogene TRBV3-2) to TRBJ2-6; 8 nucleotides line up with TRBD2. Germline CDR1 LGHDT, CDR2 YNNKEL (reference sequence). The J segment lost 5 bases and the V segment lost 5 bases, leaving 14 bases of the junction unmatched. The CDR3 totals 18 residues. The CDR3 nucleotides are TGTGCCAGCAGCTCTGGGCCTAGCGGGCTACTCTGGGCCAACGTCCTGACTTTC. As protein: CASSSGPSGLLWANVLTF.

The genes are TRBV3-1 (or the pseudogene TRBV3-2) and TRBJ1-3; D gene unclear. Germline lookup yields CDR1 LGHDT and CDR2 YNNKEL (reference sequence). Trimming left V 1 base short and J 4 bases short, with 5 bases between. The CDR3 has 13 amino acids. CDR3 protein: CASSQGLGNTIYF. In nucleotides, the CDR3 is TGTGCCAGCAGCCAAGGTCTGGGAAACACCATATATTTT.

The rearrangement links TRBV10-1 to TRBJ2-4, with a tentative D call TRBD2 (5 bases). The CDR3 runs to 16 residues. Germline V gene data show CDR1 as WNHNN and CDR2 as SYGVQD (reference sequence). Trimming stripped 4 bases from V and 0 bases from J, with 13 bases between. The CDR3 DNA is TGCGCCAGCAGTGTTGGGCGGGTCCAAGCCAAAAACATTCAGTACTTC. Protein: CASSVGRVQAKNIQYF.

The V call is TRBV2, the J call TRBJ2-1; 15 bases are a match to TRBD2. The CDR3 has 15 amino acids. V lost 4 bases to trimming and J lost 10 bases; unmatched junction nucleotides: 5. Germline V gene sequence: CDR1 SNHLY, CDR2 FYNNEI. The DNA of the CDR3 is TGTGCCAGCAGTGGTGGGACTAGCGGGGGGCCGGAGCAGTTCTTC. This codes for CASSGGTSGGPEQFF.

The chain joins TRBV6-6 to TRBJ1-6, with unresolved D. Germline values: CDR1 MNHNY, CDR2 SVGAGI (reference sequence). The CDR3 length is 13 residues. The V and J ends lost 4 bases and 6 bases respectively, with 7 bases between them. As DNA, the CDR3 is TGTGCCAGCAGTTCCTCGAGTAATTCACCCCTCCACTTT. Its translation is CASSSSSNSPLHF.

The chain uses TRBV18 and TRBJ1-1; D remains ambiguous. The CDR3 spans 14 residues. The V end was cut by 3 bases, the J end by 1 base, with 9 bases between. CDR1 is KGHSH, CDR2 LQKENI, per germline. CDR3 DNA sequence: TGTGCCAGCTCACCGTACGGGGAGAACACTGAAGCTTTCTTT. It is translated as CASSPYGENTEAFF.

The V call is TRBV6-1, the J call TRBJ1-6; tentative D call: TRBD1 (6 bases). Germline loops: CDR1 MNHNS, CDR2 SASEGT. There are 15 residues in the CDR3. V lost 1 base to trimming and J lost 6 bases, with 10 bases between them. The CDR3 region is CASSEVGQSNSPLHF. CDR3 in DNA: TGTGCCAGCAGTGAAGTTGGACAGAGTAATTCACCCCTCCACTTT.

This chain uses TRBV7-9 with TRBJ2-7; a weak D match, TRBD1 (6 bases). The V gene's germline CDR1 is SEHNR and CDR2 FQNEAQ (reference sequence). The V end was cut by 5 bases, the J end by 2 bases, with 10 bases between. CDR3 length: 13 residues. The CDR3, as DNA: TGTGCCAGCAGCCGACAGGAGGCCTACGAGCAGTACTTC. Residues: CASSRQEAYEQYF.

The rearrangement joins TRBV3-1 (or the pseudogene TRBV3-2) to TRBJ2-7; the match to TRBD1 covers 10 bases. The germline CDR1 and CDR2 sequences are LGHDT and YNNKEL (reference sequence). Trimming removed 4 bases from V and 4 bases from J; junction bases left unmatched: 13. This CDR3 has 17 residues. CDR3 nucleotide sequence: TGTGCCAGCAGCCCAGATGCCGGGACAGGGGTAGGGTACGAGCAGTACTTC. Encoded protein: CASSPDAGTGVGYEQYF.